These 29 T cell receptor beta chains share one sample of origin, sequenced in a study of shared clonotypes between healthy human individuals. Assay used: immunoSEQ multiplex PCR; TCRdb lists only in-frame clones, some missing. The sample lists around 1,000,000 clones, around three quarters seen once, with 0.89% in the top ten. Sequenced: memory CD4+ T cells from PBMCs. Specified subset: CD45RA-negative fraction. The origin of the receptors is a man younger than 35 in good health. Some clones in this sample may be carry-over from other donors' samples.

This clone was found once. This sequence may be a read error, since a much larger clone differs from it by one base. Other DNA sequences in the sample encode the same CDR3. The V gene is TRBV29-1, the J gene TRBJ1-1; tentative D call: TRBD1 (6 bases). The germline gives CDR1 SQVTM, CDR2 ANQGSEA. The V gene lost 2 bases and the J gene lost 5 bases, with 15 bases spanning the gap. The CDR3 has 14 residues. The chain's CDR3 is CSVEFGEGGTEAFF. The DNA of the CDR3 is TGCAGCGTTGAATTTGGAGAGGGGGGAACTGAAGCTTTCTTT.

CDR3 sequence (DNA): TGTGCCAGCAGCGAGTTTAGCGTCCTGGCGCAGTATTTT. Amino acids: CASSEFSVLAQYF. V and J are TRBV5-5 and TRBJ2-3, with a weak D call TRBD2 (5 bases). Germline V gene lookup returns CDR1 SGHKS and CDR2 YYEKEE (reference sequence). The ends were cut back, 4 bases at V and 10 bases at J, with 16 bases in the middle. The CDR3 consists of 13 residues. Full variable domain (rest looked up from reference TRBV5-5 and TRBJ2-3): DAGVTQSPTHLIKTRGQQVTLRCSPISGHKSVSWYQQVLGQGPQFIFQYYEKEERGRGNFPDRFSARQFPNYSSELNVNALLLGDSALYLCASSEFSVLAQYFGPGTRLTVL.

J is TRBJ2-3 and V is TRBV10-3; D is ambiguous. Trimming removed 0 bases from V and 0 bases from J, with 10 bases in between. This CDR3 comprises 16 residues. Germline CDR1 and CDR2: ENHRY and SYGVKD. CDR3 coding DNA: TGTGCCATCAGTGAGTCAAGCGAACCTAGCACAGATACGCAGTATTTT. This gives the protein CAISESSEPSTDTQYF.

The chain combines TRBV2 with TRBJ1-1; D not resolved. V dropped 4 bases and J dropped 4 bases, with 10 bases sitting between them. This CDR3 region has 13 residues. Germline CDR1 is SNHLY and CDR2 is FYNNEI. In DNA form, the CDR3 reads TGTGCCAGCAGTGTAGGACGGATCACTGAAGCTTTCTTT. It yields the protein CASSVGRITEAFF.

This chain joins TRBV6-6 and TRBJ2-7; D call uncertain. The germline V and J ends were trimmed by 6 bases and 4 bases, with 13 bases remaining between them. Germline CDR1 reads MNHNY; CDR2 reads SVGAGI (reference sequence). The CDR3 has 13 residues. DNA for the CDR3: TGTGCCAGCAGGAGCTCCGGGCCATACGAGCAGTACTTC. It translates to CASRSSGPYEQYF.

The genes are TRBV5-4 and TRBJ2-1; 10 bases align to TRBD2. CDR3 length: 15 residues. The J segment lost 8 bases and the V segment lost 5 bases, leaving 10 bases of the junction unmatched. Germline lookup yields CDR1 SGHNT and CDR2 YYREEE (reference sequence). CDR3 nucleotide sequence: TGTGCCAGCAGTCTCGGGCTAGCGGGAGAATATGAGCAGTTCTTC. It codes for CASSLGLAGEYEQFF.

This chain connects TRBV18 to TRBJ1-1; TRBD1 agrees at 8 bases. Germline V gene sequence: CDR1 KGHSH, CDR2 LQKENI. Losses at the gene ends were 6 bases for V and 8 bases for J; bases not matched to a gene: 8. There are 13 residues in the CDR3. CDR3 amino acids: CASSPDRVPEAFF. CDR3 coding DNA: TGTGCCAGCTCGCCGGACAGGGTTCCGGAAGCTTTCTTT. Supplemented by reference TRBV18 and TRBJ1-1, the full variable domain reads NAGVMQNPRHLVRRRGQEARLRCSPMKGHSHVYWYRQLPEEGLKFMVYLQKENIIDESGMPKERFSAEFPKEGPSILRIQQVVRGDSAAYFCASSPDRVPEAFFGQGTRLTVV.

The rearrangement joins TRBV19 to TRBJ1-1; D may be TRBD1 (5 bases). Germline V gives CDR1 LNHDA, CDR2 SQIVND (reference sequence). V was trimmed by 7 bases and J by 1 base, leaving 13 bases between them. The CDR3 spans 14 residues. The chain's CDR3 is CASNLRAGNTEAFF. The CDR3 DNA reads TGTGCCAGTAATCTCAGGGCGGGGAACACTGAAGCTTTCTTT.

The genes are TRBV11-2 and TRBJ2-7; 13 positions agree with TRBD2. V trimming: 2 bases; J trimming: 2 bases; junction bases outside the gene matches: 9. The CDR3 is 18 amino acids. Germline V gene sequence: CDR1 SGHAT, CDR2 FQNNGV. As DNA, the CDR3 is TGTGCCAGCAGCTTATTCCGTGGGGGACTAGCGGGGACCTACGAGCAGTACTTC. Translating it yields CASSLFRGGLAGTYEQYF.

V usage is TRBV18 and J usage is TRBJ2-7, with 15 bases that match TRBD2. The CDR3 covers 18 residues. The junction had 8 bases not matched to a gene; V was cut back by 4 bases and J by 1 base. Looked up from germline, CDR1 is KGHSH and CDR2 is LQKENI. CDR3 nucleotides: TGTGCCAGCTCACTTCACATGGGACTAGCGGGAGGTTCCTACGAGCAGTACTTC. Protein product: CASSLHMGLAGGSYEQYF.

V and J are TRBV18 and TRBJ1-1; D not resolved. Germline V lookup: CDR1 KGHSH, CDR2 LQKENI. V lost 2 bases and J lost 5, with 12 bases in between. The CDR3 length is 14 residues. CDR3 DNA: TGTGCCAGCTCACCAGTTGGGCGGGATACTGAAGCTTTCTTT. Protein: CASSPVGRDTEAFF.

The rearrangement uses TRBV27 and TRBJ1-1; 8 nucleotides agree with TRBD1. This CDR3 is built from 10 residues. The V gene end was trimmed by 9 bases and the J gene end by 10 bases; junction bases not matched to a gene: 4. Germline CDR1 reads MNHEY; CDR2 reads SMNVEV (reference sequence). DNA of the CDR3: TGTGCCAGATTAACAGGGGGAGCTTTCTTT. It translates to CARLTGGAFF.

This clone was observed a few times. The CDR3 region has the DNA TGTGCCAGCTCGTCCCGGGGTTTCCATCAGCCCCAGCATTTT. It encodes CASSSRGFHQPQHF. The chain employs TRBV28 and TRBJ1-5, with no clear D. V was trimmed by 8 bases and J by 5 bases, leaving 16 bases between them. CDR1 is MDHEN, CDR2 SYDVKM, per germline. This CDR3 has 14 residues.

The J gene is TRBJ2-5, the V gene TRBV7-3; 15 nucleotides match TRBD2. The CDR3 contains 18 residues. Germline V gene sequence: CDR1 SGHTA, CDR2 FQGTGA. Trimming cost V 4 bases and J 5 bases; bases outside gene matches: 11. CDR3 region: CASSSGLAGGPFAETQYF. The CDR3 bases are TGTGCCAGCAGCTCCGGACTAGCGGGAGGGCCGTTTGCGGAGACCCAGTACTTC.

The CDR3 region has the DNA TGTGCCAGCAGCCAAGATGGGAGCGGCTCCTACGAGCAGTACTTC. Translating it yields CASSQDGSGSYEQYF. The rearrangement joins TRBV4-2 to TRBJ2-7; possible D gene TRBD2, 5 bases. Germline CDR1 reads LGHNA; CDR2 reads YNFKEQ. The CDR3 covers 15 residues. V was pared by 0 bases and J by 0 bases, with 9 bases between.

This chain joins TRBV2 and TRBJ2-5, with TRBD1 matching over 7 bases. This CDR3 region has 16 residues. Losses at the gene ends were 6 bases for V and 2 bases for J; bases not matched to a gene: 12. Per germline, CDR1 SNHLY and CDR2 FYNNEI. DNA for the CDR3: TGTGCCAGCAGGAGAGACAGGGCTGGGCGACAAGAGACCCAGTACTTC. Amino acids: CASRRDRAGRQETQYF.

About this clone itself: Since a much larger clone is just one base distant, this may be a read error. The CDR3 loop reads CASSLLNEQFF. Here the CDR3 DNA reads TGTGCCAGCAGCTTACTCAATGAGCAGTTCTTC. The V gene is TRBV7-9, the J gene TRBJ2-1; D not resolved. The CDR3 spans 11 residues. The V and J ends lost 2 bases and 6 bases respectively, with 2 bases between them. Germline values: CDR1 SEHNR, CDR2 FQNEAQ (reference sequence). The complete variable domain, with remaining parts taken from reference TRBV7-9 and TRBJ2-1, reads DTGVSQNPRHKITKRGQNVTFRCDPISEHNRLYWYRQTLGQGPEFLTYFQNEAQLEKSRLLSDRFSAERPKGSFSTLEIQRTEQGDSAMYLCASSLLNEQFFGPGTRLTVL.

For this clone: This same CDR3 is encoded by further DNA sequences in the sample. The chain couples TRBV6-5 to TRBJ1-1; no definite D call. The germline CDR1 and CDR2 sequences are MNHEY and SVGAGI. The CDR3 spans 11 residues. Trimming shortened V by 2 bases and J by 7 bases, and 5 bases separated the two germline ends. DNA of the CDR3: TGTGCCAGCAGTTACAACGGTGAAGCTTTCTTT. Its translation: CASSYNGEAFF.

Comments on this clone: This CDR3 is also generated by other DNA sequences in the sample. The rearrangement uses TRBV5-1 and TRBJ1-1; TRBD1 is a possible D gene (6 bases). Trimming left V 0 bases short and J 1 base short, with 7 bases between. The germline V gene has CDR1 SGHRS and CDR2 YFSETQ. This CDR3 has 14 amino acids. This CDR3 is CASSLGGQNTEAFF. In DNA form, the CDR3 reads TGCGCCAGCAGCTTGGGGGGACAGAACACTGAAGCTTTCTTT.

Only a few counts were recorded for this clone. At the DNA level, this CDR3 is encoded by other sequences in the same sample as well. J is TRBJ1-1 and V is TRBV14; D unresolved. Trimming pared 0 bases from V and 1 base from J, leaving 3 bases between. The germline CDR1 and CDR2 sequences are SGHDN and FVKESK. There are 13 residues in the CDR3. The CDR3 bases are TGTGCCAGCAGCCAAGACACGAACACTGAAGCTTTCTTT. The encoded protein is CASSQDTNTEAFF.

The chain carries TRBV11-2 and TRBJ2-1; D may be TRBD1 (7 bases). V was trimmed by 4 bases and J by 4 bases, leaving 20 bases between them. CDR3 size: 17 residues. The germline V gene encodes CDR1 SGHAT and CDR2 FQNNGV. CDR3 in amino acids: CASSSRGAGQRYNEQFF. CDR3 DNA: TGTGCCAGCAGCTCGCGAGGGGCGGGACAGAGATACAATGAGCAGTTCTTC.

The rearrangement uses TRBV10-1 and TRBJ2-3; D gene ambiguous. Trimming cost V 0 bases and J 2 bases, with 9 bases left between them. Germline CDR1 is WNHNN and CDR2 is SYGVQD (reference sequence). CDR3 length: 15 residues. CDR3 coding DNA: TGCGCCAGCAGTGAGTCGGGCAGAGACACAGATACGCAGTATTTT. It yields the protein CASSESGRDTDTQYF.

This sequence joins TRBV7-3 and TRBJ2-7; D might be TRBD1 (6 bases). The CDR3 loop spans 13 amino acids. V shed 4 bases and J shed 6 bases, with 13 bases lying between them. Germline CDR1 reads SGHTA; CDR2 reads FQGTGA. This CDR3 is CASSYGQRGEQYF. Written as DNA, the CDR3 is TGTGCCAGCAGCTATGGACAGCGCGGCGAGCAGTACTTC.

This clone was observed a few times. This rearrangement joins TRBV5-8 to TRBJ1-5; TRBD1 aligns across 8 bases. The CDR3 spans 14 residues. Looked up from germline, CDR1 is SGHTS and CDR2 is YDEGEE. The junction had 4 bases not matched to a gene; V was cut back by 4 bases and J by 4 bases. CDR3 sequence: CASSPRTGNQPQHF. As DNA, the CDR3 is TGTGCCAGCAGCCCAAGGACAGGGAATCAGCCCCAGCATTTT.

J is TRBJ2-1 and V is TRBV5-6; D is unresolved. V was trimmed by 4 bases and J by 1 base, leaving 12 bases between them. The CDR3 extends over 15 amino acids. In germline, CDR1 is SGHDT, CDR2 YYEEEE. Written as DNA, the CDR3 is TGTGCCAGCAGCGTTCTAGGAGAATCCTACAATGAGCAGTTCTTC. It translates to CASSVLGESYNEQFF.

The CDR3 spells CASSVEGARNNEQFF. The DNA of the CDR3 is TGTGCCAGCAGTGTAGAGGGAGCGAGAAACAATGAGCAGTTCTTC. This chain uses TRBV2 with TRBJ2-1; D is perhaps TRBD2 (5 bases). This CDR3 is 15 amino acids long. Trimming stripped 4 bases from V and 5 bases from J, with 15 bases between. Germline V gene data show CDR1 as SNHLY and CDR2 as FYNNEI.

For this clone: With a much larger clone just one base away, this may be a read error. The sample holds other DNA sequences that translate to the same CDR3. The chain couples TRBV9 to TRBJ2-7; 10 bases match TRBD2. Germline lookup yields CDR1 SGDLS and CDR2 YYNGEE. This CDR3 contains 14 residues. After removal of 0 bases from V and 7 bases from J, the junction contained 4 bases not matched to a gene. DNA of the CDR3: TGTGCCAGCAGCGTAGGGAGCGGGAGGGAAGAGCAGTACTTC. It encodes CASSVGSGREEQYF.

DNA for the CDR3: TGTGCCAGCAGTTCGGACGGAAACATTCAGTACTTC. The encoded protein is CASSSDGNIQYF. The gene calls are TRBV28 and TRBJ2-4, with D uncertain. V was pared by 4 bases and J by 6 bases, with 7 bases between. This CDR3 contains 12 residues. Germline values: CDR1 MDHEN, CDR2 SYDVKM.

The chain carries TRBV12-5 and TRBJ2-1; D possibly corresponds to TRBD1 (7 bases). V dropped 1 base and J dropped 1 base, with 17 bases sitting between them. The germline CDR1 and CDR2 sequences are LGHNT and FRNRAP. The CDR3 contains 18 residues. The CDR3 nucleotides read TGTGCTAGTGGTTTGGACCCTTCTCAGGGGGGTTCCTACAATGAGCAGTTCTTC. This encodes CASGLDPSQGGSYNEQFF. Looking up the rest from reference TRBV12-5 and TRBJ2-1 gives the full variable domain: DARVTQTPRHKVTEMGQEVTMRCQPILGHNTVFWYRQTMMQGLELLAYFRNRAPLDDSGMPKDRFSAEMPDATLATLKIQPSEPRDSAVYFCASGLDPSQGGSYNEQFFGPGTRLTVL.